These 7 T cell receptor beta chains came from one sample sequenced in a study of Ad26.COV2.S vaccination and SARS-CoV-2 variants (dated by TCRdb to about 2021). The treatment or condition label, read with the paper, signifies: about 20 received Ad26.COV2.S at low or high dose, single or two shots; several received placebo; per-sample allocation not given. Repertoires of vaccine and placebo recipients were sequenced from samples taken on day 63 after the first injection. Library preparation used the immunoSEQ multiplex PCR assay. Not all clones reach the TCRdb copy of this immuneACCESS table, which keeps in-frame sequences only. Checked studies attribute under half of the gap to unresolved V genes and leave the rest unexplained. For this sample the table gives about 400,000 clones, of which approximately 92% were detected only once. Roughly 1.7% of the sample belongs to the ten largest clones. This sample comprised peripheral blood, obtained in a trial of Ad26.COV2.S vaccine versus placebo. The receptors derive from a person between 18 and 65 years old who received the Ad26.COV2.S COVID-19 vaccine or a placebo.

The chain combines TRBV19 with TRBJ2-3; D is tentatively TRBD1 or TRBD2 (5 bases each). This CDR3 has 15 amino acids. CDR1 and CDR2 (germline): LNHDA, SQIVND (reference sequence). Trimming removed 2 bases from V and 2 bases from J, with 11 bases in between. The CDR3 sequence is CASSIRDGYTDTQYF. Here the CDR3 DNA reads TGTGCCAGTAGTATAAGGGACGGATACACAGATACGCAGTATTTT.

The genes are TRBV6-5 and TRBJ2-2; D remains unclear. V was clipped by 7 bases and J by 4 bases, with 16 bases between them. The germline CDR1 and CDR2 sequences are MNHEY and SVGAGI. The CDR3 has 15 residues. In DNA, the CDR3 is TGTGCCAGCACCCTAAGTTTAGTAGGCACCGGGGAGCTGTTTTTT. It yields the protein CASTLSLVGTGELFF.

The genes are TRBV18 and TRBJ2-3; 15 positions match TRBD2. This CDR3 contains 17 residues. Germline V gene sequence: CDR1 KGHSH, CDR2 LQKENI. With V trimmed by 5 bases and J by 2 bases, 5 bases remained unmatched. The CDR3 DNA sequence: TGTGCCAGCTCATCGGGACTAGCGGGGGGTACCACAGATACGCAGTATTTT. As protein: CASSSGLAGGTTDTQYF.

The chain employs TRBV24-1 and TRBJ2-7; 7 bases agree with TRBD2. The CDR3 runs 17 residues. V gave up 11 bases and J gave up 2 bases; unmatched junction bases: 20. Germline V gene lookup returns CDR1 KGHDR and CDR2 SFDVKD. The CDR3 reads CAIQGGNYGGGTYEQYF. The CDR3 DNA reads TGTGCCATCCAAGGAGGGAACTACGGCGGGGGAACCTACGAGCAGTACTTC.

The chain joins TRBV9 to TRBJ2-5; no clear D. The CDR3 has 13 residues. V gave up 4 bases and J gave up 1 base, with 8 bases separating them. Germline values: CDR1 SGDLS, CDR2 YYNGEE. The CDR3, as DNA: TGTGCCAGCAGCTTCCGGGTCCAAGAGACCCAGTACTTC. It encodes CASSFRVQETQYF.

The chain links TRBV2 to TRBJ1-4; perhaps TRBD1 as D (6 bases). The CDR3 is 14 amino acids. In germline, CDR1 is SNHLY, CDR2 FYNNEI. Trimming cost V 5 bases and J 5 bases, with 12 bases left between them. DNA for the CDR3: TGTGCCAGCAGTTGGGACACCCTGAATGAAAAACTGTTTTTT. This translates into CASSWDTLNEKLFF. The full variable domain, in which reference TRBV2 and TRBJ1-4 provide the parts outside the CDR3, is EPEVTQTPSHQVTQMGQEVILRCVPISNHLYFYWYRQILGQKVEFLVSFYNNEISEKSEIFDDQFSVERPDGSNFTLKIRSTKLEDSAMYFCASSWDTLNEKLFFGSGTQLSVL.

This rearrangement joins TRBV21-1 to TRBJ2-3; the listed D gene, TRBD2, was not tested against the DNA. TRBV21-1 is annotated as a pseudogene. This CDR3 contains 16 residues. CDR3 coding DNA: TGTGCCAGCAGCAAGAGGACTAGCGGGGTCACAGATACGCAGTATTTT. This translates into CASSKRTSGVTDTQYF.